This entry is about one T cell receptor (beta chain). Its specificity is unknown. Both 60 Vbeta primers and 13 Jbeta primers went into the PCR. TCRdb keeps only in-frame clones here, not all; method: immunoSEQ multiplex PCR. The sample carries around 100,000 clones, approximately 72% recorded once. The data were taken from a study of cytomegalovirus exposure and HLA in healthy donors. Study background: Earlier results showed 90 million to 120 million unique TCR beta sequences derived from roughly 180 million T cells. Notes on the study in general: Later genetic work tied a missense DCLRE1C variant to beta-chain V and J trimming. The authors considered a cluster of highly shared sequence variants likely to be a sequencing artifact.

Healthy donors of bone marrow made up the group. CDR1 is LNHNV and CDR2 is YYDKDF in the germline V gene (reference sequence). V gave up 5 bases and J gave up 6 bases, with 20 bases separating them. CDR3 length: 16 residues. J is TRBJ1-5 and V is TRBV15, with a weak D call TRBD1 (5 bases). Material for sequencing was PBMCs. The TCR sequence derives from a woman aged 45-59 years in good health and CMV-seronegative. The CDR3 nucleotides are TGTGCCACCAGCGCCACAGGAACCCCCCAGTCTCAGCCCCAGCATTTT. Amino acid sequence: CATSATGTPQSQPQHF.